Below, 15 T cell receptor beta chains from the same sample are listed, as sequenced in a study of OX40 agonist ivuxolimab in advanced cancers. Using immunoSEQ multiplex PCR, the repertoire was profiled, and TCRdb retains in-frame clones only, with some absent. The sample shows about 130,000 clones, 85% to 95% of them seen only once. Sample: CD4+ or CD8+ T cells sorted from blood, taken in a trial of the OX40 agonist ivuxolimab. These receptors all stem from an adult with an advanced solid tumor such as melanoma, head and neck, liver or kidney cancer.

The rearrangement joins TRBV5-1 to TRBJ1-4; tentative D call: TRBD1 (6 bases). The germline V gene has CDR1 SGHRS and CDR2 YFSETQ. The V end was cut by 4 bases, the J end by 5 bases, with 18 bases between. The CDR3 loop spans 16 amino acids. In DNA form, the CDR3 reads TGCGCCAGCAGCCCGGGCGGGACAACAGAAAATGAAAAACTGTTTTTT. As protein: CASSPGGTTENEKLFF.

The chain joins TRBV7-8 to TRBJ1-1; possibly TRBD1 for D (5 bases). Germline CDR1 SGHVS, CDR2 FQNEAQ. CDR3 length equals 13 residues. V lost 2 bases to trimming and J lost 14 bases, with 18 bases between them. The CDR3 region has the DNA TGTGCCAGCAGCTTAAGCGGGACCGCATTCGGATTCTTT. Protein sequence: CASSLSGTAFGFF. The full variable domain, completed using reference TRBV7-8 and TRBJ1-1, is GAGVSQSPRYKVAKRGQDVALRCDPISGHVSLFWYQQALGQGPEFLTYFQNEAQLDKSGLPSDRFFAERPEGSVSTLKIQRTQQEDSAVYLCASSLSGTAFGFFGQGTRLTVV.

This clone was found a few times. The CDR3 loop is CASSPTTSTDTQYF. CDR3 nucleotides: TGTGCCAGCAGCCCGACGACTAGCACAGATACGCAGTATTTT. The V and J genes are TRBV7-2 and TRBJ2-3; D is unresolved. The CDR3 is 14 residues long. Trimming left V 5 bases short and J 0 bases short, with 9 bases between. The germline gives CDR1 SGHTA, CDR2 FQGNSA.

The gene calls are TRBV6-1 and TRBJ1-5, with D possibly matching TRBD1 (6 bases). The CDR3 runs 15 residues. CDR1 is MNHNS and CDR2 is SASEGT in the germline V gene. The V end lost 3 bases, the J end lost 6 bases, and 15 bases lay between the germline ends. Here the CDR3 reads CASSDVGGGTQPQHF. The CDR3 region has the DNA TGTGCCAGCAGTGATGTAGGCGGGGGCACTCAGCCCCAGCATTTT.

The genes are TRBV18 and TRBJ2-2; 7 bases match TRBD1. The CDR3 sequence is 17 residues long. J gave up 3 bases and V 4 bases, and 11 bases lay outside the gene matches. Looked up from germline, CDR1 is KGHSH and CDR2 is LQKENI. CDR3 DNA sequence: TGTGCCAGCTCACAAGGCGCACAGGGGACGTACACCGGGGAGCTGTTTTTT. This codes for CASSQGAQGTYTGELFF. The full variable domain, in which reference TRBV18 and TRBJ2-2 provide the parts outside the CDR3, is NAGVMQNPRHLVRRRGQEARLRCSPMKGHSHVYWYRQLPEEGLKFMVYLQKENIIDESGMPKERFSAEFPKEGPSILRIQQVVRGDSAAYFCASSQGAQGTYTGELFFGEGSRLTVL.

V gene TRBV6-1 combines with J gene TRBJ2-1; 14 bases map to TRBD2. Losses at the gene ends were 5 bases for V and 9 bases for J; bases not matched to a gene: 3. This CDR3 region has 14 residues. Germline V gives CDR1 MNHNS, CDR2 SASEGT. The CDR3: CASSLGTSGSEQFF. The CDR3 DNA reads as TGTGCCAGCAGTCTAGGGACTAGCGGGAGTGAGCAGTTCTTC.

The chain joins TRBV28 to TRBJ2-7; D is undetermined. This CDR3 spans 14 amino acids. Trimming took off 5 bases at V and 2 bases at J, with 13 bases between the two ends. CDR1 and CDR2 (germline): MDHEN, SYDVKM. As DNA, the CDR3 is TGTGCCAGCAGTGAAAGACTGCCCACCTACGAGCAGTACTTC. Translating gives CASSERLPTYEQYF.

The chain uses TRBV5-4 and TRBJ2-5; D may be TRBD2 (6 bases). Between the trimmed V and J ends, which lost 4 bases and 7 bases, there was a span of 20 bases. The CDR3 sequence is 15 residues long. Per the germline V gene, CDR1 is SGHNT and CDR2 is YYREEE (reference sequence). In DNA, the CDR3 is TGTGCCAGCAGCGATCGCCGAGGGGCCGGGGGGACCCAGTACTTC. Protein: CASSDRRGAGGTQYF.

The chain links TRBV28 to TRBJ1-5; no clear D gene. CDR1 is MDHEN, CDR2 SYDVKM, per germline. V lost 6 bases to trimming and J lost 1 base, with 7 bases between them. The CDR3 runs 13 residues. CDR3 in DNA: TGTGCCAGCAGGGAGGACAGCAATCAGCCCCAGCATTTT. Protein product: CASREDSNQPQHF.

The J gene is TRBJ2-7, the V gene TRBV2; 10 bases are shared with TRBD2. The CDR3 sequence is 17 residues long. From germline, CDR1 is SNHLY and CDR2 FYNNEI. The V gene end was trimmed by 4 bases and the J gene end by 2 bases; junction bases not matched to a gene: 11. CDR3 bases: TGTGCCAGCAGTGTCTCTAGCGGGAGTCCCGGGGCCTACGAGCAGTACTTC. Protein product: CASSVSSGSPGAYEQYF. Combining the CDR3 with reference TRBV2 and TRBJ2-7 gives the whole variable domain EPEVTQTPSHQVTQMGQEVILRCVPISNHLYFYWYRQILGQKVEFLVSFYNNEISEKSEIFDDQFSVERPDGSNFTLKIRSTKLEDSAMYFCASSVSSGSPGAYEQYFGPGTRLTVT.

V is TRBV28 and J is TRBJ2-7, with unresolved D. Germline values: CDR1 MDHEN, CDR2 SYDVKM. V was pared by 7 bases and J by 5 bases, with 12 bases between. The CDR3 extends over 12 amino acids. The CDR3 here is CASIIPADEQYF. In nucleotides, the CDR3 is TGTGCCAGCATCATCCCCGCTGACGAGCAGTACTTC.

The gene calls are TRBV28 and TRBJ2-7; TRBD2 matches 13 bases. The CDR3 contains 16 residues. Germline V gene lookup returns CDR1 MDHEN and CDR2 SYDVKM. Trimming removed 5 bases from V and 0 bases from J; junction bases left unmatched: 4. CDR3 region: CASSIWTSGSSYEQYF. CDR3 DNA sequence: TGTGCCAGCAGTATCTGGACTAGCGGGAGCTCCTACGAGCAGTACTTC.

V is TRBV10-3 and J is TRBJ2-2; D is unresolved. The CDR3 is made up of 17 amino acids. Germline-derived CDR1 and CDR2 are ENHRY and SYGVKD. V was trimmed by 0 bases and J by 9 bases, leaving 20 bases between them. CDR3 nucleotides: TGTGCCATCAGTGAGTCTCGGATTGATAGACTTCCTCGGGAGCTGTTTTTT. This translates into CAISESRIDRLPRELFF.

CDR3 sequence: CASSFQGKSYEQYF. The CDR3 region has the DNA TGTGCCAGCAGTTTTCAGGGAAAGTCCTACGAGCAGTACTTC. This chain connects TRBV27 to TRBJ2-7; TRBD1 is a possible D gene (5 bases). Trimming shortened V by 3 bases and J by 1 base, and 10 bases separated the two germline ends. This CDR3 comprises 14 residues. CDR1 and CDR2 from the germline V gene are MNHEY and SMNVEV (reference sequence).

This chain links TRBV5-1 with TRBJ1-1; 7 nucleotides align to TRBD1. Germline loops: CDR1 SGHRS, CDR2 YFSETQ. This CDR3 is 16 amino acids long. The ends lost 1 base at V and 1 base at J; junction bases unmatched: 7. The CDR3 reads CASSLTTGTANTEAFF. CDR3 DNA sequence: TGCGCCAGCAGCTTGACTACCGGGACAGCGAACACTGAAGCTTTCTTT.